Below, 29 T cell receptor beta chains from the same sample are listed, as sequenced in a study of cytomegalovirus exposure and HLA in healthy donors. The PCR contained 60 Vbeta and 13 Jbeta primers. Produced via immunoSEQ multiplex PCR; TCRdb's table is partial and in-frame only. The sample holds 130,000 or so clones; less than 80% are singletons and the top ten take around 6.6%. The sample taken for sequencing was PBMCs. These receptors all stem from a man in his forties or fifties in good health and CMV-seropositive.

The chain uses TRBV5-6 and TRBJ2-7; 7 nucleotides line up with TRBD1. The V gene's germline CDR1 is SGHDT and CDR2 YYEEEE. J was trimmed by 0 bases and V by 4 bases; bases with no gene match: 7. The CDR3 has 15 amino acids. CDR3 residues: CASSPSTGVSYEQYF. As DNA, the CDR3 is TGTGCCAGCAGCCCGTCTACAGGGGTCTCCTACGAGCAGTACTTC.

The rearrangement links TRBV27 to TRBJ2-1; 9 nucleotides line up with TRBD2. The germline gives CDR1 MNHEY, CDR2 SMNVEV (reference sequence). The CDR3 is made up of 16 amino acids. Trimming took 1 base from V and 2 from J; bases not matched to a gene: 3. CDR3 nucleotide sequence: TGTGCCAGCAGTTTATTAGCGGGAGCGACCTACAATGAGCAGTTCTTC. Translating it yields CASSLLAGATYNEQFF.

V usage is TRBV27 and J usage is TRBJ2-3; TRBD2 matches 10 bases. This CDR3 is built from 15 residues. Germline V gene lookup returns CDR1 MNHEY and CDR2 SMNVEV (reference sequence). V lost 2 bases and J lost 2; bases outside the gene matches: 1. CDR3 residues: CASSLLAGATDTQYF. The CDR3 bases are TGTGCCAGCAGTTTACTAGCGGGGGCCACAGATACGCAGTATTTT.

This chain uses TRBV7-2 with TRBJ2-5, with a possible D match to TRBD2 (6 bases). Trimming stripped 6 bases from V and 3 bases from J, with 14 bases between. The germline V gene encodes CDR1 SGHTA and CDR2 FQGNSA. The CDR3 loop spans 14 amino acids. CDR3 nucleotide sequence: TGTGCCAGCAGACCTACTAGCTTAGAAGAGACCCAGTACTTC. It encodes CASRPTSLEETQYF.

V and J are TRBV6-1 and TRBJ1-1; D is ambiguous. Trimming took off 5 bases at V and 4 bases at J, with 11 bases between the two ends. The CDR3 extends over 13 amino acids. Germline loops: CDR1 MNHNS, CDR2 SASEGT. CDR3 DNA: TGTGCCAGCAGTCCCAACTGGGCCACTGAAGCTTTCTTT. It is translated as CASSPNWATEAFF.

J is TRBJ1-2 and V is TRBV19; D perhaps matches TRBD1 (5 bases). V was trimmed by 8 bases and J by 7 bases, leaving 23 bases between them. The CDR3 runs to 15 residues. Germline values: CDR1 LNHDA, CDR2 SQIVND (reference sequence). CDR3 in DNA: TGTGCCAGTCACTACCCGGGGGGAGGGAACGCTGGCTACACCTTC. Translating gives CASHYPGGGNAGYTF.

The chain combines TRBV19 with TRBJ1-5; D not resolved. Germline V gene lookup returns CDR1 LNHDA and CDR2 SQIVND (reference sequence). V was shortened by 4 bases and J by 0 bases, with 7 bases between the two germline ends. CDR3 size: 14 residues. The CDR3 protein is CASSKTYSNQPQHF. CDR3 in DNA: TGTGCCAGTAGTAAGACTTATAGCAATCAGCCCCAGCATTTT.

This clone was seen just once. The V gene is TRBV7-9, the J gene TRBJ1-2; perhaps TRBD1 as D (6 bases). Germline V CDR1 and CDR2: SEHNR, FQNEAQ (reference sequence). The CDR3 consists of 15 residues. Deletions cut 1 base from V and 3 bases from J, with 12 bases between. The CDR3 DNA sequence: TGTGCCAGCAGCTTAGGCAGACAGGCGGACTATGGCTACACCTTC. Translating it yields CASSLGRQADYGYTF.

CDR3 coding DNA: TGCGGCAGGGGGCGGGGCACTGAAGCTTTCTTT. It codes for CGRGRGTEAFF. This chain uses TRBV20-1 with TRBJ1-1, with 8 bases that match TRBD1. CDR3 size: 11 residues. Per germline, CDR1 DFQATT and CDR2 SNEGSKA (reference sequence).

The CDR3 here is CASTHATGVGEQYF. In nucleotides, the CDR3 is TGTGCCAGCACTCACGCGACAGGGGTCGGCGAGCAGTACTTC. J is TRBJ2-7 and V is TRBV28, with TRBD1 matching 8 bases. CDR3 size: 14 residues. Germline V lookup: CDR1 MDHEN, CDR2 SYDVKM. Trimming at V came to 7 bases and at J to 6 bases, leaving 11 bases not matched to a gene.

This clone appeared a single time. The chain links TRBV7-9 to TRBJ2-3; 12 bases fit TRBD2. Per germline, CDR1 SEHNR and CDR2 FQNEAQ (reference sequence). Trimming removed 8 bases from V and 2 bases from J; junction bases left unmatched: 5. The CDR3 is 15 residues long. CDR3 nucleotide sequence: TGTGCCAGCCGCCGGACTAGCGGGACCACAGATACGCAGTATTTT. Translation gives CASRRTSGTTDTQYF.

The chain uses TRBV5-1 and TRBJ1-1; D may be TRBD1 (5 bases). CDR1 is SGHRS and CDR2 is YFSETQ in the germline V gene. CDR3 length: 16 residues. The ends were cut back, 4 bases at V and 7 bases at J, with 23 bases in the middle. Here the CDR3 reads CASSPSGGWGIDEAFF. CDR3 DNA: TGCGCCAGCAGCCCCTCCGGGGGGTGGGGAATCGATGAAGCTTTCTTT.

The gene calls are TRBV28 and TRBJ2-2, with D possibly being TRBD2 (5 bases). Deletions cut 9 bases from V and 4 bases from J, with 30 bases between. Germline CDR1 is MDHEN and CDR2 is SYDVKM. The CDR3 sequence is 19 residues long. This CDR3 is CASLPSRASYQKATGELFF. CDR3 in DNA: TGTGCCAGTCTCCCTTCTCGAGCTAGCTATCAAAAGGCCACCGGGGAGCTGTTTTTT.

The V gene is TRBV7-6, the J gene TRBJ2-3; TRBD2 might be the D (7 bases). CDR3 length: 15 amino acids. Germline V CDR1 and CDR2: SGHVS, FNYEAQ. V was pared by 0 bases and J by 14 bases, with 21 bases between. Here the CDR3 DNA reads TGTGCCAGCAGCTTAGCCCCTTCGGGGAGGGGGGAGTGGTATTTT. Protein sequence: CASSLAPSGRGEWYF.

This sequence joins TRBV25-1 and TRBJ1-2; D gene unclear. The V end lost 3 bases, the J end lost 5 bases, and 4 bases lay between the germline ends. The CDR3 sequence is 11 residues long. From germline, CDR1 is MGHDK and CDR2 SYGVNS. The CDR3 sequence is CASSEAYGYTF. The CDR3 bases are TGTGCCAGCAGTGAGGCTTATGGCTACACCTTC.

The chain carries TRBV7-9 and TRBJ1-1, with TRBD1 as a possible D gene (5 bases). The CDR3 extends over 14 amino acids. V was shortened by 2 bases and J by 5 bases, with 12 bases between the two germline ends. Germline CDR1 and CDR2: SEHNR and FQNEAQ (reference sequence). The CDR3 sequence: CASSLMQGGTEAFF. In DNA form, the CDR3 reads TGTGCCAGCAGCTTAATGCAGGGTGGGACTGAAGCTTTCTTT.

The V and J genes are TRBV5-6 and TRBJ1-5; D gene unclear. The ends were cut back, 1 base at V and 4 bases at J, with 3 bases in the middle. The CDR3 sequence is 12 residues long. Germline CDR1 is SGHDT and CDR2 is YYEEEE. The CDR3, as DNA: TGTGCCAGCAGCTTGCCTAATCAGCCCCAGCATTTT. Encoded protein: CASSLPNQPQHF.

This chain uses TRBV6-1 with TRBJ2-7, with D unresolved. The V gene lost 4 bases and the J gene lost 3 bases, with 7 bases spanning the gap. Germline CDR1 is MNHNS and CDR2 is SASEGT. The CDR3 is 12 residues long. CDR3 loop: CASSGQLYEQYF. The CDR3, as DNA: TGTGCCAGCAGTGGACAACTCTACGAGCAGTACTTC.

The chain combines TRBV6-5 with TRBJ2-1; D is perhaps TRBD2 (5 bases). The CDR3 covers 13 residues. Trimming removed 6 bases from V and 8 bases from J, with 14 bases in between. Germline CDR1 MNHEY, CDR2 SVGAGI. CDR3 sequence reads: CASSPTSGHEQFF. DNA for the CDR3: TGTGCCAGCAGCCCTACGAGCGGTCATGAGCAGTTCTTC.

V and J are TRBV9 and TRBJ2-1; 9 bases map to TRBD2. V shed 0 bases, J shed 1 base, and the junction held 5 bases outside the gene matches. Germline-derived CDR1 and CDR2 are SGDLS and YYNGEE. This CDR3 region has 17 residues. Written as DNA, the CDR3 is TGTGCCAGCAGCGTAGGGCTTAGCGGGAGTTCCTACAATGAGCAGTTCTTC. Amino acid sequence: CASSVGLSGSSYNEQFF.

The rearrangement uses TRBV7-2 and TRBJ1-5; D remains unclear. The CDR3 covers 12 residues. Trimming removed 5 bases at V and 10 bases at J, with 12 bases between. Germline V lookup: CDR1 SGHTA, CDR2 FQGNSA. This CDR3 reads CASSNPTSPQHF. The CDR3 DNA reads as TGTGCCAGCAGCAACCCGACTAGTCCCCAGCATTTT.

This chain uses TRBV5-1 with TRBJ1-4; D call uncertain. This CDR3 has 14 amino acids. Per the germline V gene, CDR1 is SGHRS and CDR2 is YFSETQ. The V end lost 2 bases, the J end lost 5 bases, and 10 bases lay between the germline ends. The CDR3: CASSLTAINEKLFF. Here the CDR3 DNA reads TGCGCCAGCAGCTTAACAGCAATAAATGAAAAACTGTTTTTT.

This clone was recorded only once. V usage is TRBV29-1 and J usage is TRBJ1-2, with no clear D. With 7 bases removed from V and 2 bases from J, the gap between germline ends came to 11 bases. This CDR3 contains 12 residues. The V gene's germline CDR1 is SQVTM and CDR2 ANQGSEA. CDR3 protein: CSAAGRNYGYTF. The CDR3 coding sequence is TGCAGCGCCGCGGGCAGGAACTATGGCTACACCTTC.

The rearrangement links TRBV7-8 to TRBJ1-6; TRBD1 aligns across 8 bases. CDR1 is SGHVS, CDR2 FQNEAQ, per germline. Unmatched junction bases numbered 9, after V lost 5 bases and J lost 9 bases. This CDR3 is 15 amino acids long. In DNA form, the CDR3 reads TGTGCCAGCAGCCAAGTCGGCACAGGGGGTTCACCCCTCCACTTT. Protein: CASSQVGTGGSPLHF.

As for this clone: Other DNA sequences in the same sample also yield this CDR3. The chain has TRBV27 and TRBJ2-5; 8 bases map to TRBD1. The V and J ends lost 5 bases and 1 base, in that order; junction bases with no gene match: 3. Germline lookup yields CDR1 MNHEY and CDR2 SMNVEV (reference sequence). CDR3 length: 14 amino acids. The CDR3 DNA is TGTGCCAGCAGTCGGACAGGGTTCCAAGAGACCCAGTACTTC. It codes for CASSRTGFQETQYF.

The CDR3 DNA reads as TGCGCCAGCAGCCAAGAGGTATTCGGGACAGGGGCAACCAACTCCTACGAGCAGTACTTC. This encodes CASSQEVFGTGATNSYEQYF. This chain connects TRBV4-1 to TRBJ2-7, with 10 bases identical to TRBD1. This CDR3 has 20 amino acids. The ends lost 0 bases at V and 0 bases at J; junction bases unmatched: 14. CDR1 is MGHRA and CDR2 is YSYEKL in the germline V gene.

The rearrangement links TRBV29-1 to TRBJ2-6; TRBD1 agrees at 8 bases. Germline V gene lookup returns CDR1 SQVTM and CDR2 ANQGSEA. The CDR3 is 16 amino acids. The V gene end was trimmed by 5 bases and the J gene end by 2 bases; junction bases not matched to a gene: 8. The CDR3 region is CSVPGGASAGANVLTF. The CDR3 DNA sequence: TGCAGCGTTCCAGGGGGCGCTTCAGCTGGGGCCAACGTCCTGACTTTC.

CDR3 residues: CASSLDRPTYEQYF. The CDR3 region has the DNA TGTGCCAGCAGCCTGGACAGACCTACTTACGAGCAGTACTTC. The J gene is TRBJ2-7, the V gene TRBV7-9; perhaps TRBD1 as D (6 bases). V was clipped by 5 bases and J by 4 bases, with 15 bases between them. In germline, CDR1 is SEHNR, CDR2 FQNEAQ (reference sequence). The CDR3 spans 14 residues.

V and J are TRBV19 and TRBJ2-6; unclear D gene. V was cut by 3 bases and J by 1 base, with 13 bases left in between. The CDR3 has 17 amino acids. CDR1 LNHDA and CDR2 SQIVND come from the germline V gene (reference sequence). Here the CDR3 DNA reads TGTGCCAGTAGTATGGAGTTTCTAACATCTGGGGCCAACGTCCTGACTTTC. Translation gives CASSMEFLTSGANVLTF.